This T cell receptor (beta chain) was captured in a study of blood T cell repertoires in COVID-19. Overall study context: COVID-19 samples collected from the United States, Italy and Spain covered acute and convalescent phases. T cells, B-cell-depleted T cells, or PBMCs supplied cDNA or gDNA.

Original processing methods: It was from reference gene primer amplification that nucleated cell counts were estimated. Measured with immunoSEQ multiplex PCR; TCRdb has only the in-frame clones, and not every one. The DNA was the basis for D and trimming; V, J and clone size are from that table. Here the sample spans tens of thousands of clones, roughly 85% being singletons. This CDR3 is 13 amino acids long. CDR1 and CDR2 (germline): ENHRY, SYGVKD. The V and J ends lost 4 bases and 8 bases respectively, with 14 bases between them. The sequence came from a man in his fifties or sixties with acute or convalescent COVID-19. Material for sequencing was peripheral blood. The rearrangement joins TRBV10-3 to TRBJ1-1, with D tentatively TRBD1 (5 bases). CDR3 in DNA: TGTGCCATCAGTGGGACACAAGGCAGGGAAGCTTTCTTT. Translating it yields CAISGTQGREAFF.